This T cell receptor (beta chain) came from a study of blood T cells in healthy people across ages. Findings and caveats of the study: No conclusive comparison of naive versus antigen-experienced cells was possible with unsorted PBMCs.

Using a J-beta primer mix together with a sample-barcoded 5' primer, a second PCR was run for roughly 7 to 12 cycles. Using its own MiXCR run on the 5' RACE reads, TCRdb lists one record per CDR3 protein. The sample includes 1.5 million to 2 million distinct CDR3 sequences, around 50% of them seen just once. Donors each provided around 10 milliliters of peripheral blood. The V segment lost 4 bases and the J segment 4 bases; nucleotides outside the gene matches: 5. The CDR3 has 13 residues. Germline V gene data show CDR1 as SQVTM and CDR2 as ANQGSEA. On this clonotype: The antigen remains unidentified.

The TCR originated in a woman between 40 and 50 years old in good health. Sequencing input: blood. The chain couples TRBV29-1 to TRBJ2-7; 9 bases align to TRBD1. The CDR3 DNA reads TGCAGCGTTGCGACAGGGGGTCGGTACGAGCAGTACTTC. This gives the protein CSVATGGRYEQYF.